This is a list of T cell receptor beta chains from one sample in a study of cytomegalovirus exposure and HLA in healthy donors. Here immunoSEQ multiplex PCR was the method, and the copy in TCRdb shows in-frame clones only, minus some. The sample gives some 100,000 clones, about 77% of which show up once; 4% is in the top ten. What was sequenced was PBMCs. Receptors originate from a woman in her forties or fifties in good health and CMV-seropositive. Both conserved end residues are part of each CDR3. Fields, in order: J gene, V gene, CDR3 protein.

>TRBJ2-7|TRBV29-1
CSVGGRTSGDYEQYF
>TRBJ2-1|TRBV7-3
CASSLGQGAYNEQFF
>TRBJ1-1|TRBV2
CASSERDSNTEAFF
>TRBJ2-6|TRBV5-6
CASSLLSGANVLTF
>TRBJ1-1|TRBV10-3
CAISELTGGAIEAFF
>TRBJ2-3|TRBV9
CASSVDRLTTDTQYF
>TRBJ2-5|TRBV30
CAWSDRNRKETQYF
>TRBJ2-1|TRBV30
CAWSVVREQFF
>TRBJ1-5|TRBV5-5
CASSLASRLNRPQHF
>TRBJ2-7|TRBV5-5
CASTPDRVSYEQYF
>.|TRBV9
CASSVGGLADSYEQYF
>TRBJ1-2|TRBV19
CASSIARGQSFYGYTF
>TRBJ1-5|TRBV19
CASSEIRIYRDQPQHF
>TRBJ2-7|TRBV2
CASSGSSGRLPYEQYF
>TRBJ2-4|TRBV28
CASNESSGKNIQYF
>TRBJ1-1|TRBV6-1
CASKTGLETEAFF
>TRBJ1-1|TRBV6-1
CASSPLRKGADEAFF
>TRBJ2-1|TRBV5-4
CASSTYNEQFF
>TRBJ2-3|TRBV18
CASSKTGGGLDTQYF
>TRBJ2-1|TRBV23-1
CASSQTGVYNEQFF
>TRBJ2-5|TRBV19
CASIPPGGETQYF
>TRBJ1-5|TRBV6-1
CASSEGRGRGGQPQHF
>TRBJ1-1|TRBV11-2
CASSLLPGQDDTEAFF
>TRBJ1-2|TRBV5-1
CASSSGQGYGYTF
>TRBJ1-1|TRBV25-1
CASTLGASNTEAFF
>TRBJ1-2|TRBV2
CASSEEQQGYGYTF
>.|TRBV5-8
CASSLGTGTYEQYF
>TRBJ2-7|TRBV30
CAWMGGRVSSYEQYF
>TRBJ2-7|TRBV14
CASSRTSSGEQYF
>TRBJ1-1|TRBV2
CASSPTGENTEAFF
>TRBJ2-3|TRBV4-1
CASSHRGSTDTQYF
>TRBJ1-2|TRBV11-2
CASKLSAAFGLEGYTF
>TRBJ1-1|TRBV30
CAWGGQGIMNTEAFF
>TRBJ2-1|TRBV6-5
CASSKDSYNEQFF
>TRBJ2-7|TRBV11-3
CASSLDGLNYEQYF
>TRBJ2-3|TRBV18
CASSPRGASTDTQYF
>TRBJ1-1|TRBV9
CASSRGGEAFF
>TRBJ2-7|TRBV5-6
CASSLKTGRSSGIGYEQYF
>TRBJ2-2|TRBV27
CASSSNTGELFF
>TRBJ1-1|TRBV7-9
CASSLEGRDAFF
>TRBJ1-1|TRBV7-9
CSSSLGQITEAFF
>TRBJ1-2|TRBV27
CASSFKGRLDGYTF
>TRBJ2-1|TRBV7-3
CASSEGLAGGTQFF
>TRBJ2-7|TRBV5-1
CASSLRQGGPSYEQYF
>TRBJ2-1|TRBV27
CASSSLPMDEQFF
>TRBJ2-5|TRBV5-1
CASSFHQQGQETQYF
>TRBJ1-1|TRBV9
CASSVARGGTEAFF
>TRBJ2-7|TRBV9
CASTRTGLSYEQYF
>TRBJ2-7|TRBV7-9
CASLSGSSSYEQYF
>TRBJ2-7|TRBV6-5
CASSYSGQASYEQYF
>TRBJ2-1|TRBV9
CASSPSGRAGDNEQFF
>TRBJ1-1|TRBV19
CASTGQGWHEAFF
>TRBJ1-3|TRBV4-1
CASSQSDRAGNTIYF
>TRBJ1-6|TRBV18
CASSPEIVYNSPLHF
>TRBJ2-1|TRBV6-5
CASSGTSLHEQFF